These T cell receptor beta chains were read from a single sample in a study of blood T cell repertoires in COVID-19. Method: immunoSEQ multiplex PCR; TCRdb's copy keeps in-frame clones and lacks some. Among under 300,000 clones, 82% were seen once, and the ten largest hold 4.9%. The sequenced sample consisted of peripheral blood. The origin of the receptors is a woman older than 75 with active or convalescent COVID-19. Both conserved end residues are part of each CDR3. The D gene is left open where the match is weak. Rows give clone size only sometimes, using once, few, many, or a class for an expanded clone.

>-|15|-|TRBJ1-1|TRBV27
CASSRLGLENTEAFF
TGTGCCAGCAGTCGGTTGGGCCTCGAGAACACTGAAGCTTTCTTT
>-|15|-|TRBJ2-2|TRBV11-1
CASSLGSGNTGELFF
TGTGCCAGCAGCTTAGGTAGCGGGAACACCGGGGAGCTGTTTTTT
>-|14|-|TRBJ2-2|TRBV19
CVSKKEGITGELFF
TGTGTCAGTAAAAAGGAGGGGATAACCGGGGAGCTGTTTTTT
>-|17|TRBD2|TRBJ2-1|TRBV29-1
CSGGLTSGSATYNEQFF
TGCAGCGGGGGATTGACTAGCGGGAGTGCTACCTACAATGAGCAGTTCTTC
>-|14|-|TRBJ2-3|TRBV5-1
CASSYSIPADTQYF
TGCGCCAGCAGCTACTCGATCCCCGCAGATACGCAGTATTTT
>-|17|TRBD2|TRBJ2-1|TRBV27
CASSLLASGRALNEQFF
TGTGCCAGCAGTTTACTGGCTAGCGGGAGGGCCCTCAATGAGCAGTTCTTC
>once|14|TRBD1|TRBJ1-2|TRBV7-9
CASSSTGAAYGYTF
TGTGCCAGCAGCTCTACAGGGGCGGCTTATGGCTACACCTTC
>-|16|TRBD1|TRBJ2-4|TRBV5-4
CASSRGDDRVKNIQYF
TGTGCCAGCAGCCGCGGTGACGACAGGGTCAAAAACATTCAGTACTTC
>-|16|TRBD1|TRBJ1-4|TRBV10-3
CAISEANRGQNEKLFF
TGTGCCATCAGTGAGGCAAACAGGGGGCAAAATGAAAAACTGTTTTTT
>-|16|TRBD2|TRBJ2-5|TRBV6-5
CASSYRTSGGQETQYF
TGTGCCAGCAGTTATAGGACTAGCGGCGGGCAAGAGACCCAGTACTTC
>-|16|TRBD1|TRBJ2-3|TRBV5-1
CASSLSARGTTDTQYF
TGCGCCAGCAGCTTGTCGGCCAGGGGGACCACAGATACGCAGTATTTT
>-|15|-|TRBJ2-5|TRBV3-1/TRBV3-2
CASSQATGGGQTQYF
TGTGCCAGCAGCCAAGCTACCGGGGGTGGGCAGACCCAGTACTTC
>-|15|TRBD1|TRBJ1-1|TRBV5-1
CASSQRTGGNTEAFF
TGCGCCAGCAGCCAACGGACAGGGGGCAACACTGAAGCTTTCTTT
>-|15|-|TRBJ1-6|TRBV6-6
CASGGAGGLGSPLHF
TGTGCCAGCGGGGGGGCTGGGGGTTTAGGTTCACCCCTCCACTTT
>-|15|-|TRBJ2-7|TRBV28
CASKNRVPPPYEQYF
TGTGCCAGTAAAAACAGGGTACCCCCTCCCTACGAGCAGTACTTC
>-|13|TRBD2|TRBJ2-5|TRBV29-1
CSAGASGRETQYF
TGCAGCGCGGGGGCTAGCGGGAGAGAGACCCAGTACTTC
>-|15|-|TRBJ2-7|TRBV7-2
CASSLAALSSYEQYF
TGTGCCAGCAGCTTAGCAGCTCTTAGCTCCTACGAGCAGTACTTC
>-|15|-|TRBJ2-2|TRBV4-2
CASSPPDRNTGELFF
TGTGCCAGCAGCCCACCGGACAGAAACACCGGGGAGCTGTTTTTT
>-|15|-|TRBJ1-4|TRBV29-1
CSVKVGTATNEKLFF
TGCAGCGTTAAAGTCGGTACCGCAACTAATGAAAAACTGTTTTTT
>-|16|-|TRBJ1-4|TRBV27
CASSPGTGVLGEKLFF
TGTGCCAGCAGTCCCGGGACGGGGGTTCTCGGTGAAAAACTGTTTTTT
>few|15|TRBD1|TRBJ1-3|TRBV5-1
CASSLGQGAGNTIYF
TGCGCCAGCAGCTTGGGACAGGGGGCTGGAAACACCATATATTTT
>once|14|TRBD1|TRBJ1-5|TRBV19
CASWDRDLNQPQHF
TGTGCCAGTTGGGACAGGGATTTGAATCAGCCCCAGCATTTT
>-|13|-|TRBJ1-2|TRBV19
CASSIGTDYGYTF
TGTGCCAGTAGTATAGGGACAGACTATGGCTACACCTTC
>-|16|-|TRBJ2-1|TRBV6-5
CASSYSTPSLGDEQFF
TGTGCCAGCAGTTACTCGACTCCGTCACTCGGAGATGAGCAGTTCTTC
>-|15|TRBD2|TRBJ2-7|TRBV9
CASSVDSGGRYEQYF
TGTGCCAGCAGCGTAGACAGCGGGGGGCGCTACGAGCAGTACTTC
>-|15|-|TRBJ2-7|TRBV5-4
CASSLIDNSHREQYF
TGTGCCAGCAGCTTGATAGATAACTCTCATCGCGAGCAGTACTTC
>-|13|-|TRBJ2-5|TRBV10-3
CAIQGPGQETQYF
TGTGCCATCCAGGGCCCCGGCCAAGAGACCCAGTACTTC
>-|13|-|TRBJ2-1|TRBV9
CASSVGAANEQFF
TGTGCCAGCAGCGTGGGGGCGGCCAATGAGCAGTTCTTC
>-|15|TRBD2|TRBJ2-5|TRBV7-9
CASSASSGRFETQYF
TGTGCCAGCAGCGCCTCTAGCGGGAGATTTGAGACCCAGTACTTC
>-|16|-|TRBJ1-6|TRBV7-9
CASSRRQGSYNSPLHF
TGTGCCAGCAGCCGCCGGCAGGGGTCCTATAATTCACCCCTCCACTTT
>-|16|-|TRBJ2-7|TRBV3-1/TRBV3-2
CASSQETWRTTYEQYF
TGTGCCAGCAGCCAAGAGACCTGGCGAACTACCTACGAGCAGTACTTC
>-|16|-|TRBJ1-1|TRBV5-6
CASSLIGLQMNTEAFF
TGTGCCAGCAGCTTGATTGGCCTCCAAATGAACACTGAAGCTTTCTTT
>-|17|TRBD2|TRBJ2-2|TRBV5-1
CASSLGTSGGHTGELFF
TGCGCCAGCAGCTTGGGGACTAGCGGGGGTCACACCGGGGAGCTGTTTTTT
>few|11|-|TRBJ1-2|TRBV20-1
CSARDIYGYTF
TGCAGTGCTAGAGACATCTATGGCTACACCTTC
>-|15|-|TRBJ2-2|TRBV24-1
CATSDAGMNTGELFF
TGTGCCACCAGTGATGCCGGGATGAACACCGGGGAGCTGTTTTTT
>-|13|TRBD1|TRBJ1-2|TRBV2
CASSTGGHYGYTF
TGTGCCAGCAGTACAGGGGGGCACTATGGCTACACCTTC
>once|13|-|TRBJ1-5|TRBV6-5
CASSNTQVQPQHF
TGTGCCAGCAGTAACACACAGGTCCAGCCCCAGCATTTT
>-|13|-|TRBJ2-7|TRBV6-2/TRBV6-3
CASSYERPYEQYF
TGTGCCAGCAGTTACGAGAGGCCCTACGAGCAGTACTTC
>-|15|TRBD1|TRBJ1-2|TRBV2
CASSGTGGAEDGYTF
TGTGCCAGCAGCGGGACAGGGGGCGCAGAGGACGGCTACACCTTC
>few|14|-|TRBJ1-1|TRBV11-2
CASSSSLLNTEAFF
TGTGCCAGCAGCTCTTCACTATTGAACACTGAAGCTTTCTTT
>-|15|-|TRBJ2-7|TRBV28
CASSPRQWDTYEQYF
TGTGCCAGCAGCCCCCGACAGTGGGATACCTACGAGCAGTACTTC
>-|15|-|TRBJ2-7|TRBV5-4
CASSADGLGGYEQYF
TGTGCCAGCAGTGCCGATGGACTGGGCGGATACGAGCAGTACTTC
>-|13|TRBD1|TRBJ1-1|TRBV12-3/TRBV12-4
CASSTGQGVRAFF
TGTGCCAGCAGCACCGGACAGGGGGTGCGGGCTTTCTTT
>-|15|TRBD1|TRBJ2-5|TRBV5-1
CASTGTGGFQETQYF
TGCGCCAGCACCGGGACAGGGGGCTTTCAAGAGACCCAGTACTTC
>-|17|TRBD1|TRBJ2-7|TRBV5-4
CASSSYTGTGLGNEQYF
TGTGCCAGCAGCTCATATACCGGGACAGGCCTCGGTAACGAGCAGTACTTC
>-|17|TRBD2|TRBJ2-1|TRBV3-1/TRBV3-2
CASSRSTSGASYNEQFF
TGTGCCAGCAGCCGATCGACTAGCGGGGCTTCCTACAATGAGCAGTTCTTC
>-|16|TRBD1|TRBJ1-2|TRBV27
CASSLFGQGVHYGYTF
TGTGCCAGCAGTTTATTCGGACAGGGGGTTCACTATGGCTACACCTTC
>-|14|TRBD1|TRBJ2-7|TRBV20-1
CSASRQGATYEQYF
TGCAGTGCTAGTCGGCAGGGGGCTACCTACGAGCAGTACTTC
>-|14|-|TRBJ2-3|TRBV29-1
CSGTAGISTDTQYF
TGCAGCGGGACCGCAGGGATCAGCACAGATACGCAGTATTTT
>few|13|TRBD1|TRBJ1-2|TRBV10-3
CAITSQGVSGYTF
TGTGCCATCACCTCCCAGGGGGTGAGTGGCTACACCTTC
>-|14|TRBD1|TRBJ2-7|TRBV5-4
CASSSGQDNYEQYF
TGTGCCAGCAGCTCGGGACAGGACAATTACGAGCAGTACTTC
>-|15|TRBD2|TRBJ2-1|TRBV5-1
CASSLGTSGSYEQFF
TGCGCCAGCAGCTTAGGTACTAGCGGGAGCTATGAGCAGTTCTTC
>-|15|-|TRBJ1-5|TRBV25-1
CARRLLLDKSQPQHF
TGTGCCAGACGATTACTATTGGACAAGAGTCAGCCCCAGCATTTT